This TCR beta chain was captured by sequencing in a study of blood T cell repertoires in COVID-19. The wider study: The samples span acute and convalescent COVID-19 from the United States, Italy and Spain.

Seattle cases were enrolled at active infection and followed longitudinally. This CDR3 has 14 residues. The germline gives CDR1 LNHDA, CDR2 SQIVND (reference sequence). The V end lost 10 bases, the J end lost 0 bases, and 10 bases lay between the germline ends. In the source study's methods: The assay estimated nucleated cells by amplifying reference gene primers. Assay: immunoSEQ multiplex PCR; the TCRdb copy retains only in-frame clones and omits some. V and J calls and clone size come straight from that table; D and trimming were deduced from the DNA. There are more than 45,000 clones in the sample; 80% to 85% occur only once, and 8% to 10% lies in the top ten.

The chain employs TRBV19 and TRBJ2-6; perhaps TRBD1 as D (5 bases). This receptor was taken from a man aged 80 or over with COVID-19, enrolled during active disease. Sequencing was done on a sample of peripheral blood. This CDR3 reads CAIGRGSGANVLTF. DNA of the CDR3: TGTGCCATCGGTAGGGGCTCTGGGGCCAACGTCCTGACTTTC. The full variable domain, in which reference TRBV19 and TRBJ2-6 provide the parts outside the CDR3, is DGGITQSPKYLFRKEGQNVTLSCEQNLNHDAMYWYRQDPGQGLRLIYYSQIVNDFQKGDIAEGYSVSREKKESFPLTVTSAQKNPTAFYLCAIGRGSGANVLTFGAGSRLTVL.